This T cell receptor (beta chain) came from a study of regulatory T cells in long-lasting Graves disease. iRepertoire HTBI primers and Arm-PCR of CDR3 regions built TCR beta libraries. TCRdb recomputed calls from the multiplex PCR reads with MiXCR, one row per CDR3 protein. The sample contains some 200,000 distinct CDR3 sequences, around a fifth of which appear only once. Sample time point: newly diagnosed GD, antithyroid drugs for less than 3 months. From PBMCs, RNA was extracted and then used to make the TCR library. This clonotype has a count of ten or more. The target antigen is unknown. From germline, CDR1 is SGHRS and CDR2 YFSETQ. This CDR3 is 15 amino acids long. Trimming removed 0 bases at V and 7 bases at J, with 13 bases between. General study findings and limits: Newly diagnosed Graves' patients exceeded persistent ones in TCR diversity.

These data were likewise used in another study, on T cells in Graves' hyperthyroidism and ophthalmopathy. That report adds: Before onset, by a median of around six months, the model predicted ophthalmopathy.

The sample here was peripheral blood mononuclear cells (PBMCs), taken at new diagnosis, from a patient treated with antithyroid drugs. The V gene is TRBV5-1, the J gene TRBJ1-4; weak D call: TRBD1 (5 bases). The sequence was collected from a woman in her 30s with Graves disease. CDR3 bases: TGCGCCAGCAGCTTGGATCCAGGGCAGACTGAAAAACTGTTTTTT. This codes for CASSLDPGQTEKLFF.